This record covers a single T cell receptor (beta chain). This entry is derived from a study of blood T cell repertoires in COVID-19. Study overall: Both acute and convalescent COVID-19 samples were obtained from the United States, Italy and Spain. T cells, B-cell-depleted T cells, or PBMCs supplied cDNA or gDNA.

Original processing notes: Scientists estimated how many nucleated cells there were by amplifying reference gene primers. Profiling relied on immunoSEQ multiplex PCR, and the TCRdb table lists in-frame clones only, not all of them. V, J and clone size derive from that table, while D and trimming were established from the DNA sequence. The sample contains about 170,000 clones, 90% of which appear only once. This CDR3 region has 16 residues. Per the germline V gene, CDR1 is SGHTA and CDR2 is FQGTGA. Trimming at V came to 2 bases and at J to 5 bases, leaving 5 bases not matched to a gene. This sequence was found in a man in his fifties with acute or convalescent COVID-19. The sequenced sample consisted of peripheral blood. The chain employs TRBV7-3 and TRBJ2-3; 12 nucleotides match TRBD2. The CDR3 region is CASSLEVGLAGDTQYF. The CDR3 bases are TGTGCCAGCAGCTTAGAGGTGGGACTAGCGGGAGATACGCAGTATTTT.